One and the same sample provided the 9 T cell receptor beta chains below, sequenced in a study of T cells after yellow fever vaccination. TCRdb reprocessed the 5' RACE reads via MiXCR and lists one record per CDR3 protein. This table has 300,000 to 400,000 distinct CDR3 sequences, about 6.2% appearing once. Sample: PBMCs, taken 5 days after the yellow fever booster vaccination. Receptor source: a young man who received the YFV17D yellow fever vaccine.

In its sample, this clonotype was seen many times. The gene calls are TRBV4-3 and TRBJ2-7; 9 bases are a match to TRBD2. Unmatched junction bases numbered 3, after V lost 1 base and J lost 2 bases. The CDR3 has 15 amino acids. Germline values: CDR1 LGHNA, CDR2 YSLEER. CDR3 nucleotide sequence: TGCGCCAGCAGCCAAGCCCTAGCGGGGCCCTACGAGCAGTACTTC. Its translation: CASSQALAGPYEQYF.

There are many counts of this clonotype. The CDR3 reads CASSFWGTGNEKLFF. In DNA, the CDR3 is TGTGCCAGCAGTTTTTGGGGGACTGGTAATGAAAAACTGTTTTTT. The J gene is TRBJ1-4, the V gene TRBV12-3 or TRBV12-4; D is perhaps TRBD1 (5 bases). Trimming took off 3 bases at V and 4 bases at J, with 12 bases between the two ends. The CDR3 consists of 15 residues.

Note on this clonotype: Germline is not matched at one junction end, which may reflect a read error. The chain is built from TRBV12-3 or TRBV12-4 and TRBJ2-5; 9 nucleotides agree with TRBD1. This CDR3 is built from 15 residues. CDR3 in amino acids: CVSSQIGTGKETQYF. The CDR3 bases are TGTGTCAGCAGTCAGATTGGGACAGGGAAAGAGACCCAGTACTTC.

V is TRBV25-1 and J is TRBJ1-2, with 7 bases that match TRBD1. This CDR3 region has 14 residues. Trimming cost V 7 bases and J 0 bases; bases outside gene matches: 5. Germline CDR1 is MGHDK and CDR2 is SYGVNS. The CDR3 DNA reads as TGTGCCAGCACCGAGACAGGGTCTAACTATGGCTACACCTTC. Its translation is CASTETGSNYGYTF.

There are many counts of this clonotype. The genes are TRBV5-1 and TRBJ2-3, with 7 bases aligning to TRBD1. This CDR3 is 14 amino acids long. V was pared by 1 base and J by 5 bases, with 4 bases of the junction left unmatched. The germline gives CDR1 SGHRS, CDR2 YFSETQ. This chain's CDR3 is CASSLHRGEDTQYF. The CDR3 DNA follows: TGCGCCAGCAGCTTGCACAGGGGAGAAGATACGCAGTATTTT.

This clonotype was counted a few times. In DNA form, the CDR3 reads TGTGCCAGCAGTACCCAGCGGGAGTATGAGCAGTACTTC. It is translated as CASSTQREYEQYF. V gene TRBV6-1 combines with J gene TRBJ2-7; TRBD2 agrees at 8 bases. Trimming removed 5 bases from V and 7 bases from J; junction bases left unmatched: 7. The CDR3 contains 13 residues. Per germline, CDR1 MNHNS and CDR2 SASEGT.

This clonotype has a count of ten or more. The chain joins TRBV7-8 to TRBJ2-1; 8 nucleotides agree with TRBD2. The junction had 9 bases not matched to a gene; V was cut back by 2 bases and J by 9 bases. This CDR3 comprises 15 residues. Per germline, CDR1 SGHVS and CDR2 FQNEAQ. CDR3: CASSLSVGLGVEQFF. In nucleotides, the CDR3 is TGTGCCAGCAGCTTATCCGTGGGACTAGGAGTTGAGCAGTTCTTC.

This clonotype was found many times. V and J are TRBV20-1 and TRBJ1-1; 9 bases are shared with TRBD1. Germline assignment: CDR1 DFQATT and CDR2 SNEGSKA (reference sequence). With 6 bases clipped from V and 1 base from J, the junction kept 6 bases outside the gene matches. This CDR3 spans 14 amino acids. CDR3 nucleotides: TGCAGTGCGGCGGGGGGACAGGGGAACACTGAAGCTTTCTTT. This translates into CSAAGGQGNTEAFF.

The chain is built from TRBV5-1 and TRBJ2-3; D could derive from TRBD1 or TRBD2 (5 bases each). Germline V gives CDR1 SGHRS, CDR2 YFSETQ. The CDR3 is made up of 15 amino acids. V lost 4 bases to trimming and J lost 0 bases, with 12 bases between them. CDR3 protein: CASSPARGSTDTQYF. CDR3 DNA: TGCGCCAGCAGCCCCGCACGGGGCAGCACAGATACGCAGTATTTT.